This T cell receptor beta chain came from a study of cytomegalovirus exposure and HLA in healthy donors. Study overall: In an earlier analysis, approximately 120 million unique TCR beta sequences were found from 150 million to 200 million T cells. The study, taken as a whole, reports: Investigators reported under 200 TCR beta chains as tied to cytomegalovirus.

PCR used 60 Vbeta primers and 13 Jbeta primers. As originally analysed: In a later analysis, the count reached 75 million to 90 million unique TCR beta chains, with 9 million to 11 million shared. Measured with immunoSEQ multiplex PCR; TCRdb has only the in-frame clones, and not every one. V and J calls and clone size are those listed in that table; D and trimming were worked out from the DNA. The sample consists of roughly 250,000 clones, 80% of them appearing once. Germline CDR1 reads SGHNT; CDR2 reads YYREEE (reference sequence). There are 13 residues in the CDR3. Trimming pared 1 base from V and 2 bases from J, leaving 6 bases between. Worth noting for this clone: Its antigen is undetermined.

This TCR was sampled from a girl under 10 years old in good health and CMV-seronegative. Sequencing was done on a sample of PBMCs. The genes are TRBV5-4 and TRBJ1-1; no clear D gene. This CDR3 reads CASSLRVNTEAFF. CDR3 coding DNA: TGTGCCAGCAGCTTGCGAGTAAACACTGAAGCTTTCTTT. The variable domain in full, with the rest retrieved from reference TRBV5-4 and TRBJ1-1, is ETGVTQSPTHLIKTRGQQVTLRCSSQSGHNTVSWYQQALGQGPQFIFQYYREEENGRGNFPPRFSGLQFPNYSSELNVNALELDDSALYLCASSLRVNTEAFFGQGTRLTVV.